Each of the 15 T cell receptor beta chains below was sequenced from the same sample in a study of response to subunit inactivated influenza vaccine. Using its own MiXCR run on the RT-PCR reads, TCRdb lists one record per CDR3 protein. The table has about 830,000 distinct CDR3 sequences, roughly 20% seen once. Sequenced material: PBMCs from blood, taken around 5 days after vaccination. These receptors originate from a man aged 45-65 years who received an inactivated influenza vaccine.

The chain employs TRBV27 and TRBJ2-7; D is unclear. Trimming took 5 bases from V and 4 from J, leaving 18 bases between them. CDR3 length: 15 amino acids. Per germline, CDR1 MNHEY and CDR2 SMNVEV (reference sequence). The CDR3 DNA is TGTGCCAGCAGTCCCCAGGCCCTTCCATTTTACGAGCAGTACTTC. This translates into CASSPQALPFYEQYF.

This chain uses TRBV20-1 with TRBJ2-7, with 7 bases aligning to TRBD1. The CDR3 length is 14 residues. The V and J ends lost 3 bases and 7 bases, in that order; junction bases with no gene match: 12. CDR1 is DFQATT, CDR2 SNEGSKA, per germline (reference sequence). The CDR3 sequence: CSARPRQGRREQYF. The DNA of the CDR3 is TGCAGTGCTAGGCCGCGACAGGGAAGACGGGAGCAGTACTTC.

V is TRBV24-1 and J is TRBJ2-1; TRBD1 might be the D (5 bases). The V gene lost 3 bases and the J gene lost 4 bases, with 15 bases spanning the gap. Germline V CDR1 and CDR2: KGHDR, SFDVKD. The CDR3 runs 16 residues. The CDR3 DNA follows: TGTGCCACCAGTGATAAGGACGTAAGGGGTTACAATGAGCAGTTCTTC. Translated: CATSDKDVRGYNEQFF.

This clonotype was counted only a few times. CDR3 nucleotide sequence: TGTGCCAGCACGAGACAGGGGGGCACAGATACGCAGTATTTT. Translating gives CASTRQGGTDTQYF. This chain links TRBV5-5 with TRBJ2-3, with 9 nucleotides matching TRBD1. This CDR3 has 14 residues. Germline trimming cut 6 bases from V and 1 base from J; bases unmatched to any gene: 3. Germline CDR1 and CDR2: SGHKS and YYEKEE (reference sequence).

J is TRBJ2-2 and V is TRBV20-1, with 7 bases that match TRBD2. CDR3 size: 15 residues. CDR1 is DFQATT, CDR2 SNEGSKA, per germline (reference sequence). V lost 3 bases to trimming and J lost 0 bases; unmatched junction nucleotides: 4. CDR3 loop: CSASRAGSNTGELFF. For the CDR3, the DNA is TGCAGTGCTAGCCGAGCGGGGTCGAACACCGGGGAGCTGTTTTTT.

This clonotype was detected only a few times. The rearrangement links TRBV5-6 to TRBJ2-2; the match to TRBD2 covers 12 bases. The CDR3 covers 16 residues. Germline V lookup: CDR1 SGHDT, CDR2 YYEEEE. V dropped 7 bases and J dropped 3; count of bases not matched to a gene: 7. CDR3 amino acids: CASGLAGGTDTGELFF. CDR3 DNA: TGTGCCAGCGGCCTAGCGGGGGGGACCGACACCGGGGAGCTGTTTTTT.

This chain connects TRBV28 to TRBJ2-7, with TRBD1 identical over 9 bases. The trim removed 7 bases at V and 4 bases at J, leaving 11 bases unmatched. The germline gives CDR1 MDHEN, CDR2 SYDVKM. CDR3 size: 15 residues. The CDR3: CASTPWTGESYEQYF. The CDR3 nucleotides are TGTGCCAGCACCCCTTGGACAGGGGAATCTTACGAGCAGTACTTC.

The chain joins TRBV9 to TRBJ2-7, with a tentative D call TRBD2 (5 bases). V lost 1 base, J lost 8 bases, and 13 bases lay in between. Germline CDR1 SGDLS, CDR2 YYNGEE. The CDR3 covers 13 residues. CDR3 amino acids: CASSVSEGRKQYF. CDR3 bases: TGTGCCAGCAGCGTAAGTGAGGGAAGAAAGCAGTACTTC.

This clonotype has only one observation. This sequence joins TRBV28 and TRBJ2-5; 12 bases map to TRBD2. Losses at the gene ends were 7 bases for V and 4 bases for J; bases not matched to a gene: 4. The germline V gene encodes CDR1 MDHEN and CDR2 SYDVKM. The CDR3 is 14 amino acids. The CDR3 bases are TGTGCCAGCAATCGACTAGCGGGAGCAGAGACCCAGTACTTC. Translating it yields CASNRLAGAETQYF.

The rearrangement joins TRBV6-1 to TRBJ2-7; 9 nucleotides align to TRBD2. Germline-derived CDR1 and CDR2 are MNHNS and SASEGT. Trimming at V came to 6 bases and at J to 3 bases, leaving 9 bases not matched to a gene. CDR3 length equals 15 residues. In DNA form, the CDR3 reads TGTGCCAGCAGCTTTGACAGCGGGGGGTTCTACGAGCAGTACTTC. Protein: CASSFDSGGFYEQYF.

This clonotype was seen a handful of times. The rearrangement links TRBV5-5 to TRBJ2-3; the match to TRBD1 covers 7 bases. After removal of 4 bases from V and 0 bases from J, the junction contained 11 bases not matched to a gene. Germline V gene sequence: CDR1 SGHKS, CDR2 YYEKEE (reference sequence). The CDR3 runs 17 residues. Here the CDR3 DNA reads TGTGCCAGCAGCCGACCGACAGGGATGGGGAGCACAGATACGCAGTATTTT. Translated, it gives CASSRPTGMGSTDTQYF.

This chain uses TRBV5-1 with TRBJ2-5; 10 bases fit TRBD2. CDR3 length: 15 residues. V shed 0 bases and J 5 bases; nucleotides not matched to a gene: 4. Germline V gene sequence: CDR1 SGHRS, CDR2 YFSETQ. CDR3 amino acids: CASSLASGSRETQYF. The CDR3 nucleotides read TGCGCCAGCAGCTTGGCTAGCGGGAGTAGGGAGACCCAGTACTTC. Variable domain in full (rest from reference TRBV5-1 and TRBJ2-5): KAGVTQTPRYLIKTRGQQVTLSCSPISGHRSVSWYQQTPGQGLQFLFEYFSETQRNKGNFPGRFSGRQFSNSRSEMNVSTLELGDSALYLCASSLASGSRETQYFGPGTRLLVL.

This clonotype came up a few times. V gene TRBV6-1 combines with J gene TRBJ2-5, with D perhaps TRBD1 (5 bases). The germline V and J ends were trimmed by 2 bases and 4 bases, with 14 bases remaining between them. Germline CDR1 is MNHNS and CDR2 is SASEGT. CDR3 size: 15 residues. CDR3 in amino acids: CASSEWGGGVETQYF. The CDR3 nucleotides are TGTGCCAGCAGTGAATGGGGCGGTGGGGTAGAGACCCAGTACTTC.

This chain joins TRBV4-1 and TRBJ1-1, with 10 bases matching TRBD1. The CDR3 is made up of 15 amino acids. Losses at the gene ends were 3 bases for V and 4 bases for J; bases not matched to a gene: 5. Germline values: CDR1 MGHRA, CDR2 YSYEKL. The CDR3: CASSHPGQGSTEAFF. In DNA form, the CDR3 reads TGCGCCAGCAGCCACCCGGGACAGGGGAGCACTGAAGCTTTCTTT.

V usage is TRBV10-3 and J usage is TRBJ2-2; perhaps D is TRBD1 or TRBD2 (5 bases each). The germline V gene has CDR1 ENHRY and CDR2 SYGVKD. This CDR3 has 16 amino acids. V was pared by 4 bases and J by 4 bases, with 16 bases between. CDR3 DNA sequence: TGTGCCATCAGTGGGGACGGGGCGGAGATCACCGGGGAGCTGTTTTTT. Its translation is CAISGDGAEITGELFF.